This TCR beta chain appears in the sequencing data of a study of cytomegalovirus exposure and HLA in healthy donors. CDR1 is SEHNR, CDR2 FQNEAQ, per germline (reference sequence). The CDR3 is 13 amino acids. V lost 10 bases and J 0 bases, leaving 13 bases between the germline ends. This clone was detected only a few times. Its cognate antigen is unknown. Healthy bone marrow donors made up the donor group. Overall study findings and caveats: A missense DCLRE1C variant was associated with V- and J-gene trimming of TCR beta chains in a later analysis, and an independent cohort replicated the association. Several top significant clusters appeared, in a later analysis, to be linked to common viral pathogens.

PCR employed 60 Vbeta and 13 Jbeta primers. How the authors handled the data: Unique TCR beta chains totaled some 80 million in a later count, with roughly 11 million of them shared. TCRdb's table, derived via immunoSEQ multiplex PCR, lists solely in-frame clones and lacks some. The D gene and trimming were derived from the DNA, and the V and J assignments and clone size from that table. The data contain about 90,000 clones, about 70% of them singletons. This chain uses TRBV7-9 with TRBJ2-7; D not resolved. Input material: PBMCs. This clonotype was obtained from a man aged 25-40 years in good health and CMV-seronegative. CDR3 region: CAIEARNSYEQYF. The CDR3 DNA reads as TGTGCCATCGAGGCGCGTAACTCCTACGAGCAGTACTTC.